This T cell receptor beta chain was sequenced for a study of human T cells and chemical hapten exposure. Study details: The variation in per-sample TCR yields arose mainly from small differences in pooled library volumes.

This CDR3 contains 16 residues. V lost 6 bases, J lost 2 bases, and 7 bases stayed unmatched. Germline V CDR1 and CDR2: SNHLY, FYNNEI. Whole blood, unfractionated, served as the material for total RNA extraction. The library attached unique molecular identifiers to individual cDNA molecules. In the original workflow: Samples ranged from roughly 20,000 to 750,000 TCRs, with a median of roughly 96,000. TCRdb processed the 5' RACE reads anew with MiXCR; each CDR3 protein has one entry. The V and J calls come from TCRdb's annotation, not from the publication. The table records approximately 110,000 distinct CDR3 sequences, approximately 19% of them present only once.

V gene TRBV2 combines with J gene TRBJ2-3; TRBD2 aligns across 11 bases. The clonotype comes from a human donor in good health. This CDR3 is CASRVTGLADTDTQYF. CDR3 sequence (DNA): TGTGCCAGCAGGGTAACGGGACTAGCGGACACAGATACGCAGTATTTT.